These T cell receptor beta chains were read from a single sample in a study of blood T cell repertoires in COVID-19. Sequencing used immunoSEQ multiplex PCR; TCRdb keeps in-frame clones, though not all of them. Here the sample spans about 250,000 clones, approximately 90% being singletons. What was sequenced was PBMCs or T cells enriched from blood (not recorded which). The receptors shown here come from a man aged 40-55 years who had recovered from COVID-19. Both conserved end residues are part of each CDR3. Fields, in order: CDR3 length, V gene, J gene, D gene, clone size, CDR3 DNA, CDR3 protein. The D gene is left open where the match is weak. Rows may omit the clone size; those that give it use once, few, many or a size class.

>15|TRBV19|TRBJ2-1|TRBD2|NA
TGTGCCAGTTCCATCGGCGGGGGGGCCGGCAATGAGCAGTTCTTC
CASSIGGGAGNEQFF
>13|TRBV6-5|TRBJ1-2|NA|NA
TGTGCCAGCAGTTACCGCAGGGGTGGAGGCTACACCTTC
CASSYRRGGGYTF
>16|TRBV3-1/TRBV3-2|TRBJ1-1|NA|NA
TGTGCCAGCAGCCAAGATAGCCCCGGAGTGAACACTGAAGCTTTCTTT
CASSQDSPGVNTEAFF
>15|TRBV7-9|TRBJ1-4|TRBD1|NA
TGTGCCAGCAGCAAGCAGGGACAGGTTAATGAAAAACTGTTTTTT
CASSKQGQVNEKLFF
>18|TRBV21-1|TRBJ2-7|NA|NA
TGTGCCAGCAGCAAACCCTCACTAGAGCGGGGGGATTCCTACGAGCAGTACTTC
CASSKPSLERGDSYEQYF
>15|TRBV27|TRBJ2-2|NA|NA
TGTGCCAGCAGTTTTGGAGGGTCTGGATCCGGGGAGCTGTTTTTT
CASSFGGSGSGELFF
>15|TRBV7-9|TRBJ1-5|TRBD1|NA
TGTGCCAGCAGCTTTTCAGGGGGGAGCAATCAGCCCCAGCATTTT
CASSFSGGSNQPQHF
>17|TRBV4-1|TRBJ2-2|TRBD2|NA
TGCGCCAGCAGCCAAGTGGGCCTAGCGGGGGGCCGAGGGGAGCTGTTTTTT
CASSQVGLAGGRGELFF
>16|TRBV28|TRBJ1-4|NA|NA
TGTGCCAGCAGTTTTCCCCGGGTTGGAACTAATGAAAAACTGTTTTTT
CASSFPRVGTNEKLFF
>20|TRBV4-2|TRBJ2-6|NA|NA
TGTGCCAGCAGCCAAGATGGGCTTTGGGCAGCTGATTCTGGGGCCAACGTCCTGACTTTC
CASSQDGLWAADSGANVLTF
>17|TRBV5-1|TRBJ2-1|TRBD2|NA
TGCGCCAGCAGGATCCTAACCGGGACTAGCGGCTACAATGAGCAGTTCTTC
CASRILTGTSGYNEQFF
>15|TRBV7-6|TRBJ1-5|TRBD1|few
TGTGCCAGCAGCTTATCCGGACAGGCCAATCAGCCCCAGCATTTT
CASSLSGQANQPQHF
>15|TRBV11-2|TRBJ2-1|TRBD2|NA
TGTGCCAGCAGCCGAACTAGCGGGAGTTTCAATGAGCAGTTCTTC
CASSRTSGSFNEQFF
>15|TRBV10-2|TRBJ2-7|TRBD1|NA
TGCGCCAGCAGTGGATGGGACAGGGGGGGTGTGGAGCAGTACTTC
CASSGWDRGGVEQYF
>13|TRBV14|TRBJ1-1|NA|NA
TGTGCCAGCAGCCCCCACGGGAACACTGAAGCTTTCTTT
CASSPHGNTEAFF
>14|TRBV5-8|TRBJ1-2|NA|NA
TGTGCCAGCAGCTTGGCATGGCAGGGAGGGGGCTACACCTTC
CASSLAWQGGGYTF
>14|TRBV5-4|TRBJ2-3|NA|NA
TGTGCCAGCAGCTTCCGGGTCTCCACAGATACGCAGTATTTT
CASSFRVSTDTQYF
>13|TRBV27|TRBJ2-7|TRBD2|few
TGTGCCAGCAGTTATAGCGGGAGATACGAGCAGTACTTC
CASSYSGRYEQYF
>14|TRBV5-4|TRBJ1-5|NA|NA
TGTGCCAGCAGCTTGGCCAGGGCGTATCAGCCCCAGCATTTT
CASSLARAYQPQHF
>15|TRBV11-2|TRBJ1-1|TRBD1|once
TGTGCCAGCAGCTTAGTGGGGACAGCGAACACTGAAGCTTTCTTT
CASSLVGTANTEAFF
>13|TRBV5-1|TRBJ2-7|NA|NA
TGCGCCAGCAGCCACGGGATGACCTACGAGCAGTACTTC
CASSHGMTYEQYF
>12|TRBV5-6|TRBJ2-1|NA|few
TGTGCCAGCAGCTTGGCAGGGAATGAGCAGTTCTTC
CASSLAGNEQFF
>17|TRBV27|TRBJ1-1|TRBD1|NA
TGTGCCAGCATCCGTTCCACGTACTCGACAGGGAAGACTGAAGCTTTCTTT
CASIRSTYSTGKTEAFF
>15|TRBV6-4|TRBJ2-3|TRBD2|NA
TGTGCCAGCAGTCCGACTAGCGGATCGGCAGATACGCAGTATTTT
CASSPTSGSADTQYF
>16|TRBV7-2|TRBJ2-3|NA|once
TGTGCCAGCAGCTTAAATGGAGGCCTTCTCACAGATACGCAGTATTTT
CASSLNGGLLTDTQYF
>16|TRBV23-1|TRBJ1-5|NA|few
TGCGCCAGCAGAACCGCGACAGCTTATAGCAATCAGCCCCAGCATTTT
CASRTATAYSNQPQHF
>14|TRBV6-5|TRBJ2-2|NA|NA
TGTGCCAGCAGTCGTACAGGGATACCCGGGGAGCTGTTTTTT
CASSRTGIPGELFF
>13|TRBV6-5|TRBJ1-1|NA|NA
TGTGCCAGCAGTTACGGCATGAACACTGAAGCTTTCTTT
CASSYGMNTEAFF